These 11 T cell receptor beta chains share one sample of origin, sequenced in a study of blood T cells in healthy people across ages. Combining a sample-barcoded 5' primer with a J-beta primer mix, a second PCR ran for about 7 to 12 cycles. One entry per CDR3 protein results from TCRdb running MiXCR on the 5' RACE reads. In the table there are roughly 800,000 distinct CDR3 sequences, 36% of which are singletons. The sequencing sample was made of blood. These receptors all come from a man aged 18 to 30 in good health.

The chain joins TRBV9 to TRBJ2-5; 13 bases are a match to TRBD2. Germline lookup yields CDR1 SGDLS and CDR2 YYNGEE. After removal of 5 bases from V and 3 bases from J, the junction contained 10 bases not matched to a gene. CDR3 length: 17 residues. CDR3 residues: CASSRGLAGRGEETQYF. DNA of the CDR3: TGTGCCAGCAGTCGGGGACTAGCGGGGAGAGGGGAAGAGACCCAGTACTTC. Looking up the rest from reference TRBV9 and TRBJ2-5 gives the full variable domain: DSGVTQTPKHLITATGQRVTLRCSPRSGDLSVYWYQQSLDQGLQFLIQYYNGEERAKGNILERFSAQQFPDLHSELNLSSLELGDSALYFCASSRGLAGRGEETQYFGPGTRLLVL.

As for this clonotype: A much more abundant neighbour one base away suggests this may be a read error. The V call is TRBV11-2, the J call TRBJ2-5; 9 positions match TRBD2. CDR1 SGHAT and CDR2 FQNNGV come from the germline V gene. V was pared by 5 bases and J by 11 bases, with 21 bases of the junction left unmatched. The CDR3 loop spans 17 amino acids. For the CDR3, the DNA is TGTGCCAGCAGCGCCAACCCGGGACTAGCTGGAAACAATGAGCAGTACTTC. Its protein is CASSANPGLAGNNEQYF.

CDR3 loop: CSARAGRVEQFF. CDR3 bases: TGCAGTGCTAGGGCAGGGCGAGTTGAGCAGTTCTTC. This chain uses TRBV20-1 with TRBJ2-1, with a weak D call TRBD1 (5 bases). Trimming took off 3 bases at V and 9 bases at J, with 12 bases between the two ends. CDR3 size: 12 residues. CDR1 and CDR2 from the germline V gene are DFQATT and SNEGSKA (reference sequence).

At least ten counts were recorded for this clonotype. The rearrangement joins TRBV7-2 to TRBJ2-1; 14 bases match TRBD2. The CDR3 is made up of 16 amino acids. The V gene's germline CDR1 is SGHTA and CDR2 FQGNSA. Unmatched junction bases numbered 4, after V lost 5 bases and J lost 4 bases. The CDR3 bases are TGTGCCAGCAGCCCCAGGACTAGCGGGGGGTACAATGAGCAGTTCTTC. Its translation: CASSPRTSGGYNEQFF.

The chain combines TRBV5-5 with TRBJ2-1, with D perhaps TRBD2 (7 bases). V shed 0 bases and J shed 7 bases, with 14 bases lying between them. The germline V gene encodes CDR1 SGHKS and CDR2 YYEKEE (reference sequence). This CDR3 region has 15 residues. This CDR3 is CASSLVRGAWNEQFF. CDR3 in DNA: TGTGCCAGCAGCTTGGTCCGGGGGGCCTGGAATGAGCAGTTCTTC. Drawing the rest from reference TRBV5-5 and TRBJ2-1, the complete variable domain is DAGVTQSPTHLIKTRGQQVTLRCSPISGHKSVSWYQQVLGQGPQFIFQYYEKEERGRGNFPDRFSARQFPNYSSELNVNALLLGDSALYLCASSLVRGAWNEQFFGPGTRLTVL.

This clonotype was observed many times. The genes are TRBV7-9 and TRBJ1-2, with 9 bases matching TRBD1. The ends lost 3 bases at V and 5 bases at J; junction bases unmatched: 7. The CDR3 is 15 amino acids. The germline CDR1 and CDR2 sequences are SEHNR and FQNEAQ (reference sequence). Here the CDR3 reads CASSLGDRELYGYTF. The CDR3 bases are TGTGCCAGCAGCTTGGGGGACAGGGAATTGTATGGCTACACCTTC.

The V and J genes are TRBV6-6 and TRBJ1-5; no clear D. V lost 2 bases and J lost 0, with 14 bases in between. The CDR3 is made up of 17 amino acids. Germline V lookup: CDR1 MNHNY, CDR2 SVGAGI (reference sequence). The CDR3 DNA reads as TGTGCCAGCAGTTACCGTTCCGACGACCATAGCAATCAGCCCCAGCATTTT. It encodes CASSYRSDDHSNQPQHF.

The rearrangement uses TRBV5-1 and TRBJ2-5; tentative D call: TRBD1 (7 bases). Germline values: CDR1 SGHRS, CDR2 YFSETQ. This CDR3 spans 15 amino acids. With 0 bases removed from V and 2 bases from J, the gap between germline ends came to 11 bases. In nucleotides, the CDR3 is TGCGCCAGCAGCTTGGGCCCAGGGGGGCAAGAGACCCAGTACTTC. Protein sequence: CASSLGPGGQETQYF.

This clonotype showed up many times. The gene calls are TRBV6-5 and TRBJ2-7; D is undetermined. The V gene's germline CDR1 is MNHEY and CDR2 SVGAGI. Trimming took off 0 bases at V and 2 bases at J, with 8 bases between the two ends. The CDR3 is made up of 14 amino acids. CDR3 sequence: CASSYSRRTYEQYF. CDR3 DNA sequence: TGTGCCAGCAGTTACTCGCGGCGAACCTACGAGCAGTACTTC.

The chain is built from TRBV11-2 and TRBJ1-1; TRBD1 matches at 7 bases. Losses at the gene ends were 5 bases for V and 8 bases for J; bases not matched to a gene: 8. Per the germline V gene, CDR1 is SGHAT and CDR2 is FQNNGV. The CDR3 contains 13 residues. The CDR3 region is CASSIIKDREAFF. For the CDR3, the DNA is TGTGCCAGCAGCATAATAAAGGACAGGGAAGCTTTCTTT.

This clonotype was seen only a few times. V gene TRBV27 combines with J gene TRBJ1-2, with 10 bases aligning to TRBD1. The germline CDR1 and CDR2 sequences are MNHEY and SMNVEV (reference sequence). The CDR3 has 16 amino acids. Unmatched junction bases numbered 16, after V lost 8 bases and J lost 7 bases. The CDR3 protein is CASRSLDRGIVGGYTF. The CDR3, as DNA: TGTGCCAGCCGTTCCTTGGACAGGGGGATCGTTGGTGGCTACACCTTC.